The rows below give T cell receptor beta chains drawn from one sample of a study of breast tumors, draining lymph nodes, adjacent tissues. TCRdb used MiXCR to reprocess the multiplex PCR reads, holding one entry per CDR3 protein. This table holds around 43,000 distinct CDR3 sequences, 23% found once. Sequencing was performed on breast tumor tissue. The source of these receptors is a female donor with breast cancer. Some clones in this sample may be carry-over from other donors' samples. Both conserved end residues are trimmed from each CDR3. D genes are given only for firm matches. Clone sizes are given selectively: once, few, many, or a class where the clone is expanded.

many | TRBD2 | TRBV10-2 | ASSFSIAGGTDTQY
many | . | TRBV7-2 | ASSLVREQF
. | . | TRBV28 | ASSFGAYNSPLH
many | . | TRBV25-1 | ASSCYEQY
medium-sized | . | TRBV5-1 | ASSLEQAVRGYT
. | . | TRBV6-2/TRBV6-3 | ASRPPYTDTQY
medium-sized | TRBD2 | TRBV20-1 | SAIKAGTSNEQY
many | . | TRBV18 | ASSRADTQY
many | . | TRBV2 | ASSGDPTRGNNEQF
. | . | TRBV6-9 | ATTVGVRNYGYT
. | TRBD2 | TRBV3-1 | ASSPTSGGGNEQF
many | . | TRBV12-3/TRBV12-4 | ASSYRDRARY
many | TRBD2 | TRBV5-6 | ASSLFTSGRSEQY
many | . | TRBV11-2 | ASSLDRAPSGNEQF
many | TRBD2 | TRBV6-5 | ASSSGLGRADTQY
many | TRBD1 | TRBV5-8 | ASAGGGTLLYSNQPQH
many | TRBD2 | TRBV2 | ASKYGTSDHNEQF
many | . | TRBV19 | ASSRSGEGNQPQH
many | TRBD1 | TRBV9 | ASSAGQGIIGYT
many | TRBD2 | TRBV24-1 | ATSPSGDYNEQF
few | TRBD1 | TRBV3-1 | ASSQGTGRFQPQH
many | TRBD1 | TRBV6-1 | ASSPGQTIYEQY
many | . | TRBV9 | ASRDNEGGPKCTGELF
many | TRBD1 | TRBV5-6 | ASSLSGRGTHGYT
. | TRBD1 | TRBV14 | ASSPDRVFWYTEAF
. | . | TRBV9 | ASSPRQGSSYEQY
. | . | TRBV10-3 | AATNTGPTEAF
. | TRBD1 | TRBV27 | ASSPGQGGTYGCT
many | . | TRBV12-3/TRBV12-4 | ASSFPGGPSGANVLT
many | . | TRBV29-1 | SVRTGNLYGTIY
. | . | TRBV19 | ASSIEATNEKLF
few | TRBD2 | TRBV3-1 | ASSQDGGGTGELF
few | . | TRBV5-1 | ASSLNLQETQY
many | . | TRBV6-1 | ASSEATGARETQY
few | TRBD2 | TRBV24-1 | ATGRGGNTDTQY
many | . | TRBV5-1 | ASSFEGEYEQY
many | . | TRBV25-1 | ASSEGGILQETQY
many | . | TRBV12-3/TRBV12-4 | ASSSLAAWETQY
many | . | TRBV7-6 | ASSSGDQPQH
many | . | TRBV11-2 | ASSLTRRQNNEQF
many | . | TRBV30 | AWSVMATNEKLF
many | TRBD2 | TRBV5-6 | ASSLGPLAGSGQF
many | . | TRBV6-6 | ASSYSVRQRYSNQPQH
once | . | TRBV7-9 | ASSKGRYRAAYGYT
. | TRBD2 | TRBV20-1 | SASGGAQY
once | TRBD2 | TRBV2 | ASSGWGGSGETQY
many | . | TRBV13 | ASSLAWGTAGVHEQY
many | . | TRBV12-3/TRBV12-4 | ASSRTVNYGYT
once | . | TRBV11-2 | ASSLGGNSGNTIY
few | . | TRBV27 | ASSSPIRQRGNEQF
many | . | TRBV7-6 | ASSRGGGTQY
many | . | TRBV7-3 | ASSLGVFGNEQF
many | . | TRBV20-1 | SARDYNEQF
. | TRBD2 | TRBV10-3 | ASSSQFRTRSIDTGELF
many | . | TRBV5-1 | ASSLEGLGDTQY
many | . | TRBV9 | ASSVGTTSSTDTQY
. | . | TRBV19 | AVGLSNQETQY
many | . | TRBV20-1 | SARDSLDQPQH
many | . | TRBV5-6 | ASSLMGAEEKLF